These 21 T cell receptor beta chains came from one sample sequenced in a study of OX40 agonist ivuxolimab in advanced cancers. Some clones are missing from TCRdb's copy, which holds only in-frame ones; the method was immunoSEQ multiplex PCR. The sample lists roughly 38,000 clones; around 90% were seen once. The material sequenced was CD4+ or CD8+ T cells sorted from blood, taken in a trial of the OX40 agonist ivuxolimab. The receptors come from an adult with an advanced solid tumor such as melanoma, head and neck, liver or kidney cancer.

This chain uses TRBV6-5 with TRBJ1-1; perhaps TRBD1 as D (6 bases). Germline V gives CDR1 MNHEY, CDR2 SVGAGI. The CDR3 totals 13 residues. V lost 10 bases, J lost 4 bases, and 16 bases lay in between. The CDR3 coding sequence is TGTGCCACTTGGGGGTTCAGGGGCACTGAAGCTTTCTTT. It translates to CATWGFRGTEAFF.

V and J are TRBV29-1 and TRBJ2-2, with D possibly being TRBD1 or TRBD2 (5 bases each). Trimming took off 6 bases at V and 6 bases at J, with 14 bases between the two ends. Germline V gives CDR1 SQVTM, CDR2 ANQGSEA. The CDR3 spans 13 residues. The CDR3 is CSVVFGGAGELFF. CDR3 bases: TGCAGCGTGGTTTTTGGGGGAGCCGGGGAGCTGTTTTTT.

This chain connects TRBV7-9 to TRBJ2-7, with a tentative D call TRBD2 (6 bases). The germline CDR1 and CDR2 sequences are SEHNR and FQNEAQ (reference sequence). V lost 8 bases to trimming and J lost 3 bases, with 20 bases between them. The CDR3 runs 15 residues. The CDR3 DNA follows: TGTGCCAGCCCAAATCCGGGGGACTCGATCTACGAGCAGTACTTC. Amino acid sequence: CASPNPGDSIYEQYF.

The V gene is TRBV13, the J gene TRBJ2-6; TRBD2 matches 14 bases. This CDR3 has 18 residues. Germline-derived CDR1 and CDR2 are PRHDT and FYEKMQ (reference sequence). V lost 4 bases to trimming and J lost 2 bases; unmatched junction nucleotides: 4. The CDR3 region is CASSSTSGGVAGANVLTF. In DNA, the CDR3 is TGTGCCAGCAGCTCGACTAGCGGGGGGGTCGCTGGGGCCAACGTCCTGACTTTC.

The CDR3 nucleotides are TGTGCCAGCAGCCTAGGGGGTTGGGATGAGCAGTTCTTC. This codes for CASSLGGWDEQFF. V usage is TRBV7-9 and J usage is TRBJ2-1; D perhaps matches TRBD1 (6 bases). The CDR3 loop spans 13 amino acids. The germline gives CDR1 SEHNR, CDR2 FQNEAQ (reference sequence). V lost 5 bases and J 8 bases, leaving 13 bases between the germline ends.

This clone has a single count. CDR3 in amino acids: CASSFTTTDTQYF. CDR3 bases: TGTGCCAGCAGCTTCACTACCACAGATACGCAGTATTTT. The rearrangement links TRBV5-4 to TRBJ2-3; D unresolved. The CDR3 loop spans 13 amino acids. Trimming removed 2 bases from V and 2 bases from J, with 6 bases in between. The germline V gene encodes CDR1 SGHNT and CDR2 YYREEE (reference sequence).

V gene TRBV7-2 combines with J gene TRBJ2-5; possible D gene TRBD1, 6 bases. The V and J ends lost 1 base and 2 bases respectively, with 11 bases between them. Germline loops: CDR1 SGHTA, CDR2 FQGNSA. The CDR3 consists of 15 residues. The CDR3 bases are TGTGCCAGCAGCTTAGTAGGCAGGGGACAAGAGACCCAGTACTTC. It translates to CASSLVGRGQETQYF.

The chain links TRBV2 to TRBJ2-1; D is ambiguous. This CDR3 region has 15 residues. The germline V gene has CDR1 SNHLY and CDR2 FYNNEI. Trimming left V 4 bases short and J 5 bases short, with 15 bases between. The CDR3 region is CASSGHSKLNNEQFF. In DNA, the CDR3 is TGTGCCAGCAGTGGGCACAGTAAGTTGAACAATGAGCAGTTCTTC.

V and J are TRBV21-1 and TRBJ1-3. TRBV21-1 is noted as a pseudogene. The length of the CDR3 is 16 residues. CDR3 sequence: CASRGLLQHARNTIYF. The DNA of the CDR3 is TGTGCCAGCAGGGGTCTCCTACAACACGCACGAAACACCATATATTTT.

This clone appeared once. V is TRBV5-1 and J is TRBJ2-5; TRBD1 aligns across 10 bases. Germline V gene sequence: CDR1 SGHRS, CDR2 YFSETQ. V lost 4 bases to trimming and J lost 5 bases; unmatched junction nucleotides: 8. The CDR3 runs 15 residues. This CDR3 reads CASSPPGTGAETQYF. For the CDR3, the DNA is TGCGCCAGCAGCCCCCCCGGGACAGGGGCCGAGACCCAGTACTTC.

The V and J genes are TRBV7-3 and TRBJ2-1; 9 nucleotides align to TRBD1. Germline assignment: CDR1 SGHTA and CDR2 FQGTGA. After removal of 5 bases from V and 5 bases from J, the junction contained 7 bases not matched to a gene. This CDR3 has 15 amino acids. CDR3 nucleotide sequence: TGTGCCAGCAGCCAGACAGGGGGAATAGACAATGAGCAGTTCTTC. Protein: CASSQTGGIDNEQFF.

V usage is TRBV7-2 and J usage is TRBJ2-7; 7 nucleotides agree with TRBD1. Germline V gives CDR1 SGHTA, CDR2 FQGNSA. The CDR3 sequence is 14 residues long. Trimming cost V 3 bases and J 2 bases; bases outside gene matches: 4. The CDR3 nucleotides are TGTGCCAGCAGCTTTCTGCAGGGGGCCTACGAGCAGTACTTC. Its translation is CASSFLQGAYEQYF.

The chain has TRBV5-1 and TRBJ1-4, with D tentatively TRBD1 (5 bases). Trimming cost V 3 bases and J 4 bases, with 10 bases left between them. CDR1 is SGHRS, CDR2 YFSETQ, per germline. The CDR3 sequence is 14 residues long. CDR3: CASSSEGINEKLFF. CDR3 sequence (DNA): TGCGCCAGCAGCTCAGAGGGGATTAATGAAAAACTGTTTTTT.

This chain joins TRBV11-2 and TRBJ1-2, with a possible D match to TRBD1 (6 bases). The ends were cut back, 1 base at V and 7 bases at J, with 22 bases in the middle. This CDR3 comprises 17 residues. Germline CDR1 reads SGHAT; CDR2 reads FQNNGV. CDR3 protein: CASSLGVGGGRSGGYTF. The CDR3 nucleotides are TGTGCCAGCAGCTTAGGTGTTGGGGGGGGCCGGTCTGGTGGCTACACCTTC.

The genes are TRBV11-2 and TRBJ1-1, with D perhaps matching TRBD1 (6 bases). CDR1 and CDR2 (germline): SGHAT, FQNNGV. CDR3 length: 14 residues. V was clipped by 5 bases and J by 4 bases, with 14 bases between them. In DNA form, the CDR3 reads TGTGCCAGCAGCCCATACAGGGACGGCACTGAAGCTTTCTTT. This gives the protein CASSPYRDGTEAFF.

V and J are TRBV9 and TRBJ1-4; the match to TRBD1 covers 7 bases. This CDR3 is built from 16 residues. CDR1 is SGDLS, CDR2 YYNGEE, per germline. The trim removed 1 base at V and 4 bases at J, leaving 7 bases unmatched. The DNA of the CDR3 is TGTGCCAGCAGCGTATCCATAGGGGGCCGTAATGAAAAACTGTTTTTT. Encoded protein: CASSVSIGGRNEKLFF. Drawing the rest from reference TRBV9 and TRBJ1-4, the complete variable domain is DSGVTQTPKHLITATGQRVTLRCSPRSGDLSVYWYQQSLDQGLQFLIQYYNGEERAKGNILERFSAQQFPDLHSELNLSSLELGDSALYFCASSVSIGGRNEKLFFGSGTQLSVL.

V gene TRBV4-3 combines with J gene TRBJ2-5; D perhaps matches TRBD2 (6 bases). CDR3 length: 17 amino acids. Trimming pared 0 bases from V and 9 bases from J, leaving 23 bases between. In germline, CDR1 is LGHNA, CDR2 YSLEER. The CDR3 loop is CASSQDAGTEGIWAQYF. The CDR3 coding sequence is TGCGCCAGCAGCCAAGATGCCGGCACGGAGGGTATTTGGGCCCAGTACTTC.

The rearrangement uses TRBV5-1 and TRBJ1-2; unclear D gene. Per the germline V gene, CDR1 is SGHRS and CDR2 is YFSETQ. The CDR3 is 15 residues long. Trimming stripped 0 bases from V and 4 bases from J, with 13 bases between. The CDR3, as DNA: TGCGCCAGCAGCTTGGCCCCCGGACGGACCTATGGCTACACCTTC. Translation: CASSLAPGRTYGYTF.

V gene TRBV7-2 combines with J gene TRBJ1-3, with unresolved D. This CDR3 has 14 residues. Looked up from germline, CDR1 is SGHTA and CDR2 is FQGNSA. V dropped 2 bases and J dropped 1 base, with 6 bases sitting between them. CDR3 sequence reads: CASSLRYSGNTIYF. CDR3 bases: TGTGCCAGCAGCTTACGGTATTCTGGAAACACCATATATTTT.

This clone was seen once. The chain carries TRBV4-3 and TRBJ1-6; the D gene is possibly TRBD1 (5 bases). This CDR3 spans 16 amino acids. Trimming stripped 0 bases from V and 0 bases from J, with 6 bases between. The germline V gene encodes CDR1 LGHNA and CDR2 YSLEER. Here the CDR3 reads CASSQDDSSYNSPLHF. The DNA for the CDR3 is TGCGCCAGCAGCCAAGATGACAGCTCCTATAATTCACCCCTCCACTTT.

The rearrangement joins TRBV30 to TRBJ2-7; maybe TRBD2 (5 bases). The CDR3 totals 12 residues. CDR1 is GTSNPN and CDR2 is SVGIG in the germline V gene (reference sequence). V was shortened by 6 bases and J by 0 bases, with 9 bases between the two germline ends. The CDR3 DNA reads TGTGCCTGTACCCGGGACTCCTACGAGCAGTACTTC. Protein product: CACTRDSYEQYF. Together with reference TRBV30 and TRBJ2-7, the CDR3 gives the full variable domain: SQTIHQWPATLVQPVGSPLSLECTVEGTSNPNLYWYRQAAGRGLQLLFYSVGIGQISSEVPQNLSASRPQDRQFILSSKKLLLSDSGFYLCACTRDSYEQYFGPGTRLTVT.